This TCR beta chain was documented in a study of control samples from healthy donors and cancer patients. Assay used: immunoSEQ multiplex PCR; TCRdb lists only in-frame clones, some missing. The profile shows about 95,000 clones, approximately 86% of them singletons. The TCR sequence derives from a man in his thirties or forties in good health. The sequenced material came from blood.

CDR3 protein: CASSVGGSGGNEQFF. The DNA of the CDR3 is TGTGCCAGCAGCGTAGGTGGGTCGGGGGGGAATGAGCAGTTCTTC. The rearrangement joins TRBV9 to TRBJ2-1; 8 nucleotides match TRBD2. Germline V gene lookup returns CDR1 SGDLS and CDR2 YYNGEE. With V trimmed by 0 bases and J by 7 bases, 6 bases remained unmatched. This CDR3 spans 15 amino acids.